One sample yielded the 20 T cell receptor beta chains listed below, sequenced in a study of control samples from healthy donors and cancer patients. Clones were read by immunoSEQ multiplex PCR, and TCRdb kept only the in-frame ones, dropping some. Altogether about 130,000 clones are present, approximately 92% being singletons, with the ten largest covering approximately 2.2%. Sequenced sample: blood. Source of these receptors: a woman in her 50s in good health.

The CDR3, as DNA: TGTGCCAGCATTGAGGGACAACTTAGCAATCAGCCCCAGCATTTT. This codes for CASIEGQLSNQPQHF. The gene calls are TRBV28 and TRBJ1-5; a weak D match, TRBD1 (6 bases). The CDR3 totals 15 residues. Germline V lookup: CDR1 MDHEN, CDR2 SYDVKM. Deletions cut 7 bases from V and 0 bases from J, with 13 bases between.

The gene calls are TRBV6-6 and TRBJ1-6, with a tentative D call TRBD1 (6 bases). Germline CDR1 MNHNY, CDR2 SVGAGI (reference sequence). There are 15 residues in the CDR3. Trimming pared 9 bases from V and 2 bases from J, leaving 14 bases between. CDR3 coding DNA: TGTGCCAGTAGGGGTGGACAGACCTATAATTCACCCCTCCACTTT. It is translated as CASRGGQTYNSPLHF.

This chain uses TRBV14 with TRBJ1-1, with 8 bases matching TRBD1. Germline V CDR1 and CDR2: SGHDN, FVKESK. The ends lost 4 bases at V and 4 bases at J; junction bases unmatched: 8. The CDR3 is 15 amino acids. The CDR3: CASSRQGSGVTEAFF. DNA for the CDR3: TGTGCCAGCAGCCGACAGGGGTCGGGGGTCACTGAAGCTTTCTTT.

The rearrangement uses TRBV19 and TRBJ1-5, with D unresolved. The CDR3 spans 14 residues. CDR1 LNHDA and CDR2 SQIVND come from the germline V gene (reference sequence). V was cut by 3 bases and J by 3 bases, with 9 bases left in between. The CDR3 region is CASSMNSFNQPQHF. The CDR3 bases are TGTGCCAGTAGTATGAACAGCTTCAATCAGCCCCAGCATTTT.

J is TRBJ2-7 and V is TRBV4-1; tentatively, D is TRBD1 (6 bases). The CDR3 totals 15 residues. Trimming removed 4 bases at V and 2 bases at J, with 15 bases between. Germline loops: CDR1 MGHRA, CDR2 YSYEKL. CDR3 protein: CASSLNRDIPYEQYF. In nucleotides, the CDR3 is TGCGCCAGCAGCCTAAACCGGGACATACCCTACGAGCAGTACTTC.

The chain recombines TRBV11-2 with TRBJ2-4; 7 nucleotides agree with TRBD1. Germline CDR1 is SGHAT and CDR2 is FQNNGV. This CDR3 is built from 18 residues. V dropped 5 bases and J dropped 0; count of bases not matched to a gene: 13. The CDR3: CASSRRDSQNLAKNIQYF. The DNA for the CDR3 is TGTGCCAGCAGCCGACGGGACAGCCAGAACCTAGCCAAAAACATTCAGTACTTC.

The CDR3 spells CASSQDPGQGNTEAFF. The CDR3 DNA reads TGTGCCAGCAGCCAAGACCCGGGGCAGGGGAACACTGAAGCTTTCTTT. The rearrangement joins TRBV14 to TRBJ1-1, with D perhaps matching TRBD1 (5 bases). Germline V gives CDR1 SGHDN, CDR2 FVKESK. This CDR3 is 16 amino acids long. V was pared by 0 bases and J by 1 base, with 12 bases between.

For this clone: Sequence at one end of the junction differs from germline and may be a read error. The rearrangement joins TRBV7-7 to TRBJ2-5, with 11 bases matching TRBD2. Per the germline V gene, CDR1 is SSHAT and CDR2 is FNYEAQ (reference sequence). There are 15 residues in the CDR3. CDR3 nucleotides: TGTGCTAGCAGTCCCGGGACTAGCGGCCAAGAGACCCAGTACTTC. Amino acid sequence: CASSPGTSGQETQYF. Using reference TRBV7-7 and TRBJ2-5 for the parts outside the CDR3, the full variable domain is GAGVSQSPRYKVTKRGQDVTLRCDPISSHATLYWYQQALGQGPEFLTYFNYEAQPDKSGLPSDRFSAERPEGSISTLTIQRTEQRDSAMYRCASSPGTSGQETQYFGPGTRLLVL.

The chain uses TRBV6-1 and TRBJ1-4, with D unresolved. The V gene lost 2 bases and the J gene lost 5 bases, with 12 bases spanning the gap. CDR3 size: 15 residues. Germline V lookup: CDR1 MNHNS, CDR2 SASEGT. The CDR3 DNA sequence: TGTGCCAGCAGTGAAACCGGATGGTCGAATGAAAAACTGTTTTTT. Its translation is CASSETGWSNEKLFF.

This sequence joins TRBV24-1 and TRBJ2-1; D may match TRBD1 or TRBD2 (5 bases each). The germline V gene encodes CDR1 KGHDR and CDR2 SFDVKD. The CDR3 is 18 residues long. V was trimmed by 8 bases and J by 3 bases, leaving 25 bases between them. The CDR3, as DNA: TGTGCCACCATGCCGGGGCAATTAAAGGGTACGGGCTACAATGAGCAGTTCTTC. Its protein product is CATMPGQLKGTGYNEQFF.

Only one count was recorded for this clone. This chain's CDR3 is CASSLGRTNYGYTF. In nucleotides, the CDR3 is TGTGCCAGCAGCTTGGGCAGGACTAACTATGGCTACACCTTC. The rearrangement joins TRBV7-9 to TRBJ1-2; D is unclear. The V gene's germline CDR1 is SEHNR and CDR2 FQNEAQ (reference sequence). V dropped 3 bases and J dropped 0 bases, with 8 bases sitting between them. CDR3 length: 14 residues.

This CDR3 is CASSLLGGAQETQYF. CDR3 sequence (DNA): TGTGCCAGTAGTCTGCTAGGAGGCGCGCAAGAGACCCAGTACTTC. The chain is built from TRBV19 and TRBJ2-5, with a weak D call TRBD2 (5 bases). Trimming took 5 bases from V and 2 from J, leaving 15 bases between them. This CDR3 comprises 15 residues. Per germline, CDR1 LNHDA and CDR2 SQIVND (reference sequence). The whole variable domain, remainder taken from reference TRBV19 and TRBJ2-5, is DGGITQSPKYLFRKEGQNVTLSCEQNLNHDAMYWYRQDPGQGLRLIYYSQIVNDFQKGDIAEGYSVSREKKESFPLTVTSAQKNPTAFYLCASSLLGGAQETQYFGPGTRLLVL.

In regard to this clone: Other nucleotide sequences in the sample specify the same CDR3. The chain combines TRBV4-1 with TRBJ2-1, with TRBD2 identical over 10 bases. The CDR3 covers 15 residues. Germline CDR1 reads MGHRA; CDR2 reads YSYEKL. V trimming: 1 base; J trimming: 6 bases; junction bases outside the gene matches: 3. CDR3 sequence (DNA): TGCGCCAGCAGCCAAGGTCTAGCGGGGGTCAATGAGCAGTTCTTC. This encodes CASSQGLAGVNEQFF.

This chain uses TRBV29-1 with TRBJ2-1, with D perhaps TRBD2 (6 bases). The V end lost 2 bases, the J end lost 0 bases, and 17 bases lay between the germline ends. The germline V gene encodes CDR1 SQVTM and CDR2 ANQGSEA. This CDR3 has 17 amino acids. As DNA, the CDR3 is TGCAGCGTTGAATTAATGGGTCCCGGGGGCTCCTACAATGAGCAGTTCTTC. It specifies CSVELMGPGGSYNEQFF.

The rearrangement joins TRBV5-4 to TRBJ2-5; 8 nucleotides agree with TRBD1. This CDR3 spans 16 amino acids. Germline CDR1 is SGHNT and CDR2 is YYREEE (reference sequence). V was pared by 0 bases and J by 1 base, with 5 bases of the junction left unmatched. Here the CDR3 reads CASSLAVGTGQETQYF. The CDR3 coding sequence is TGTGCCAGCAGCTTGGCCGTTGGGACAGGCCAAGAGACCCAGTACTTC.

The gene calls are TRBV11-2 and TRBJ2-1; tentative D call: TRBD1 (6 bases). The germline CDR1 and CDR2 sequences are SGHAT and FQNNGV. The CDR3 extends over 15 amino acids. The V end was cut by 5 bases, the J end by 0 bases, with 11 bases between. CDR3 sequence (DNA): TGTGCCAGCAGCCCCACAGGGAGCTCCTACAATGAGCAGTTCTTC. It yields the protein CASSPTGSSYNEQFF.

The chain recombines TRBV6-5 with TRBJ2-3; 11 nucleotides line up with TRBD2. Germline trimming cut 6 bases from V and 5 bases from J; bases unmatched to any gene: 7. Germline V gene lookup returns CDR1 MNHEY and CDR2 SVGAGI. The CDR3 has 15 residues. The CDR3 sequence: CASSLAGGSRDTQYF. The CDR3 DNA sequence: TGTGCCAGCAGCCTAGCGGGGGGCTCCAGAGATACGCAGTATTTT.

The chain couples TRBV7-9 to TRBJ2-1; D remains unclear. Trimming removed 3 bases from V and 5 bases from J, with 11 bases in between. The CDR3 runs 14 residues. CDR1 is SEHNR, CDR2 FQNEAQ, per germline (reference sequence). The CDR3 spells CASSFGVNHNEQFF. As DNA, the CDR3 is TGTGCCAGCAGCTTTGGTGTAAACCACAATGAGCAGTTCTTC.

The chain combines TRBV27 with TRBJ2-4; 13 nucleotides agree with TRBD2. CDR3 size: 17 residues. CDR1 is MNHEY and CDR2 is SMNVEV in the germline V gene (reference sequence). With 6 bases clipped from V and 4 bases from J, the junction kept 9 bases outside the gene matches. DNA of the CDR3: TGTGCCAGCAGGCCAAGAGGACTAGCGGGAGCTAAAAACATTCAGTACTTC. This codes for CASRPRGLAGAKNIQYF.

The rearrangement uses TRBV6-6 and TRBJ1-6; D remains unclear. The V gene's germline CDR1 is MNHNY and CDR2 SVGAGI (reference sequence). CDR3 length: 19 amino acids. V dropped 5 bases and J dropped 0 bases, with 20 bases sitting between them. The CDR3 DNA reads TGTGCCAGCAGTCTAAACGGGCTCGCTATGGGCTCCTATAATTCACCCCTCCACTTT. Residues: CASSLNGLAMGSYNSPLHF.